The 21 T cell receptor beta chains in this list originate from one sample, sequenced in a study of T cell responses to AZD1222 COVID-19 vaccine. Sequencing used immunoSEQ multiplex PCR; TCRdb keeps in-frame clones, though not all of them. This table has about 100,000 clones, 75% to 90% appearing once. The sample in question was peripheral blood, obtained 28 days after the second AZD1222 dose. The receptors shown here come from an adult who received the AZD1222 COVID-19 vaccine.

The chain has TRBV5-1 and TRBJ1-1; D unresolved. The germline V and J ends were trimmed by 1 base and 1 base, with 8 bases remaining between them. Germline V gene lookup returns CDR1 SGHRS and CDR2 YFSETQ. The CDR3 length is 14 residues. CDR3 sequence reads: CASSLSRSNTEAFF. CDR3 nucleotide sequence: TGCGCCAGCAGCTTGTCCAGATCGAACACTGAAGCTTTCTTT.

This clone was observed a few times. The chain combines TRBV5-1 with TRBJ2-4; 10 bases line up with TRBD1. V trimming: 2 bases; J trimming: 8 bases; junction bases outside the gene matches: 1. The CDR3 runs to 13 residues. The germline V gene has CDR1 SGHRS and CDR2 YFSETQ. This CDR3 reads CASSLGTGDIQYF. CDR3 in DNA: TGCGCCAGCAGCTTAGGGACAGGGGACATTCAGTACTTC.

This chain uses TRBV5-8 with TRBJ1-3; 9 bases align to TRBD1. The CDR3 is 14 residues long. Germline V gene data show CDR1 as SGHTS and CDR2 as YDEGEE. The junction had 4 bases not matched to a gene; V was cut back by 4 bases and J by 5 bases. The CDR3 DNA sequence: TGTGCCAGCAGCCCTACAGGGGGCCGAAACACCATATATTTT. This codes for CASSPTGGRNTIYF.

V usage is TRBV15 and J usage is TRBJ1-2, with D perhaps matching TRBD1 (5 bases). Deletions cut 1 base from V and 6 bases from J, with 24 bases between. The CDR3 is 18 residues long. CDR1 and CDR2 from the germline V gene are LNHNV and YYDKDF (reference sequence). The CDR3 region has the DNA TGTGCCACCAGCAGAGTCTCCGCCCTCGCGGGGGGTGGGGATGGCTACACCTTC. Amino acids: CATSRVSALAGGGDGYTF.

CDR3 residues: CASSPPPDRSTEAFF. CDR3 nucleotide sequence: TGTGCCAGCAGTCCTCCCCCTGACAGATCCACTGAAGCTTTCTTT. The chain uses TRBV2 and TRBJ1-1; the D gene is possibly TRBD1 (5 bases). Germline V CDR1 and CDR2: SNHLY, FYNNEI. The CDR3 is made up of 15 amino acids. The ends were cut back, 5 bases at V and 4 bases at J, with 17 bases in the middle. Drawing the rest from reference TRBV2 and TRBJ1-1, the complete variable domain is EPEVTQTPSHQVTQMGQEVILRCVPISNHLYFYWYRQILGQKVEFLVSFYNNEISEKSEIFDDQFSVERPDGSNFTLKIRSTKLEDSAMYFCASSPPPDRSTEAFFGQGTRLTVV.

The chain recombines TRBV6-2 or TRBV6-3 with TRBJ2-3; TRBD2 agrees at 7 bases. The CDR3 runs 15 residues. V shed 2 bases and J 1 base; nucleotides not matched to a gene: 3. Germline lookup yields CDR1 MNHEY and CDR2 SVGEGT. CDR3 protein: CASSYASGGTDTQYF. CDR3 nucleotide sequence: TGTGCCAGCAGTTACGCTAGCGGAGGCACAGATACGCAGTATTTT.

This rearrangement joins TRBV12-2 to TRBJ2-7. TRBV12-2 is tagged as a pseudogene. The CDR3 loop spans 12 amino acids. CDR3 residues: CASRPGENEQYF. CDR3 nucleotides: TGTGCAAGTCGCCCGGGCGAGAACGAGCAGTACTTC.

The V call is TRBV12-3 or TRBV12-4, the J call TRBJ2-7; no firm D call. V was cut by 1 base and J by 6 bases, with 7 bases left in between. The CDR3 is 12 amino acids. The DNA of the CDR3 is TGTGCCAGCAGTTTAGTCCTAGGCGAGCAGTACTTC. It translates to CASSLVLGEQYF.

This chain uses TRBV4-3 with TRBJ2-1, with a possible D match to TRBD1 (6 bases). Trimming took off 0 bases at V and 10 bases at J, with 16 bases between the two ends. This CDR3 has 15 amino acids. Germline CDR1 and CDR2: LGHNA and YSLEER. Here the CDR3 DNA reads TGCGCCAGCAGCCAAGAAAGGGACACCATGGGGGAGCAGTTCTTC. Translating it yields CASSQERDTMGEQFF.

As to this clone: Other nucleotide sequences in the sample specify the same CDR3. This sequence joins TRBV12-3 or TRBV12-4 and TRBJ2-7; D perhaps matches TRBD1 (5 bases). The CDR3 is 11 amino acids. Deletions cut 4 bases from V and 4 bases from J, with 5 bases between. CDR3 nucleotide sequence: TGTGCCAGCAGTTCAGGGTACGAGCAGTACTTC. This translates into CASSSGYEQYF.

The rearrangement links TRBV5-5 to TRBJ2-7; 9 positions match TRBD1. Germline lookup yields CDR1 SGHKS and CDR2 YYEKEE (reference sequence). J gave up 5 bases and V 0 bases, and 3 bases lay outside the gene matches. CDR3 size: 14 residues. The CDR3 bases are TGTGCCAGCAGCTTGGCCCGGGACAGGGACGAGCAGTACTTC. Its protein product is CASSLARDRDEQYF.

This clone was seen more than once but under ten times. Other DNA sequences in this sample translate to the same CDR3. The chain joins TRBV6-5 to TRBJ2-2; D might be TRBD1 or TRBD2, each matching 7 bases. The germline CDR1 and CDR2 sequences are MNHEY and SVGAGI. The CDR3 totals 15 residues. Trimming cost V 5 bases and J 4 bases, with 14 bases left between them. CDR3 DNA: TGTGCCAGCAGTATTCAGGGGGGGGGCACCGGGGAGCTGTTTTTT. It translates to CASSIQGGGTGELFF.

The chain has TRBV20-1 and TRBJ1-1, with D tentatively TRBD1 (5 bases). Trimming cost V 3 bases and J 8 bases, with 10 bases left between them. Germline V gene sequence: CDR1 DFQATT, CDR2 SNEGSKA (reference sequence). This CDR3 spans 11 amino acids. The CDR3 loop is CSARYRLEAFF. Here the CDR3 DNA reads TGCAGTGCTAGGTACAGGTTGGAAGCTTTCTTT.

The CDR3 loop is CASSLLGAYYEQYF. CDR3 coding DNA: TGTGCCAGCAGCTTATTGGGGGCTTATTACGAGCAGTACTTC. This chain connects TRBV7-9 to TRBJ2-7; TRBD1 might be the D (6 bases). The CDR3 consists of 14 residues. Germline loops: CDR1 SEHNR, CDR2 FQNEAQ (reference sequence). Between the trimmed V and J ends, which lost 2 bases and 4 bases, there was a span of 12 bases.

The chain is built from TRBV6-5 and TRBJ1-2, with 12 nucleotides matching TRBD1. Losses at the gene ends were 6 bases for V and 5 bases for J; bases not matched to a gene: 7. From germline, CDR1 is MNHEY and CDR2 SVGAGI. The CDR3 is 15 amino acids. CDR3 amino acids: CASSPGTGGEYGYTF. DNA for the CDR3: TGTGCCAGCAGCCCCGGGACAGGGGGCGAGTATGGCTACACCTTC.

The chain has TRBV5-4 and TRBJ2-2; 10 bases match TRBD2. J lost 6 bases, V lost 0 bases, and 5 bases had no gene match. Per the germline V gene, CDR1 is SGHNT and CDR2 is YYREEE (reference sequence). The CDR3 length is 16 residues. This CDR3 reads CASSLEPSGRAGELFF. The CDR3 DNA reads as TGTGCCAGCAGCTTGGAGCCGAGCGGGAGGGCCGGGGAGCTGTTTTTT.

V usage is TRBV4-1 and J usage is TRBJ1-3, with no clear D. The germline CDR1 and CDR2 sequences are MGHRA and YSYEKL. V lost 0 bases and J 4 bases, leaving 10 bases between the germline ends. The CDR3 is 15 residues long. CDR3 DNA sequence: TGCGCCAGCAGCCAAGATCCGGGGATCGGAAACACCATATATTTT. Translating gives CASSQDPGIGNTIYF.

In its sample, this clone was seen once. The gene calls are TRBV6-6 and TRBJ1-3; D perhaps matches TRBD1 (5 bases). The germline CDR1 and CDR2 sequences are MNHNY and SVGAGI (reference sequence). This CDR3 contains 14 residues. With 2 bases removed from V and 7 bases from J, the gap between germline ends came to 12 bases. CDR3 residues: CASSYDSTLNTIYF. As DNA, the CDR3 is TGTGCCAGCAGTTACGACAGCACCCTTAACACCATATATTTT.

This chain connects TRBV3-1 (or the pseudogene TRBV3-2) to TRBJ2-6, with TRBD1 matching 10 bases. The CDR3 is 22 residues long. Germline CDR1 is LGHDT and CDR2 is YNNKEL (reference sequence). V gave up 4 bases and J gave up 0 bases; unmatched junction bases: 18. Written as DNA, the CDR3 is TGTGCCAGCAGCCCAGGAACAGACAGGGGGCGTTTGTCTAACTCTGGGGCCAACGTCCTGACTTTC. This codes for CASSPGTDRGRLSNSGANVLTF.

This chain uses TRBV5-1 with TRBJ2-3; D is perhaps TRBD1 (5 bases). CDR1 is SGHRS and CDR2 is YFSETQ in the germline V gene. CDR3 length: 16 amino acids. Trimming removed 0 bases from V and 4 bases from J, with 15 bases in between. CDR3 region: CASSLAIALGADTQYF. The CDR3 DNA reads as TGCGCCAGCAGCTTGGCTATCGCTTTAGGGGCAGATACGCAGTATTTT.

The chain joins TRBV19 to TRBJ2-1; 14 positions match TRBD2. The trim removed 4 bases at V and 6 bases at J, leaving 8 bases unmatched. CDR1 is LNHDA and CDR2 is SQIVND in the germline V gene (reference sequence). The CDR3 consists of 17 residues. The DNA of the CDR3 is TGTGCCAGTAGTACGCTTATCGGACTAGCGGGGGGCAATGAGCAGTTCTTC. Translated, it gives CASSTLIGLAGGNEQFF. The full variable domain, with the rest looked up from reference TRBV19 and TRBJ2-1, is DGGITQSPKYLFRKEGQNVTLSCEQNLNHDAMYWYRQDPGQGLRLIYYSQIVNDFQKGDIAEGYSVSREKKESFPLTVTSAQKNPTAFYLCASSTLIGLAGGNEQFFGPGTRLTVL.